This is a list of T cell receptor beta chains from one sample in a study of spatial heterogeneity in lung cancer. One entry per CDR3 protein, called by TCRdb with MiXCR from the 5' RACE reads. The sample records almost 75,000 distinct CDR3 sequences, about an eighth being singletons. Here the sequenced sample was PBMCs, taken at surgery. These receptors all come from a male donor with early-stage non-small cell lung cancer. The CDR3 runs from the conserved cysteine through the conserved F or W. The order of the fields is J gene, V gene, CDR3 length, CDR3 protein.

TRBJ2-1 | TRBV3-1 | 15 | CASSQDPSSYNEQFF
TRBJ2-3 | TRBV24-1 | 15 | CATSPGQGGKDTQYF
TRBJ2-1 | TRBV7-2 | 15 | CASSLSGFSYNEQFF
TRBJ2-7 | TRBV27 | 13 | CASSLSFRTGQYF
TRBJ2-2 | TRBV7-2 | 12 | CASSRYGGELFF
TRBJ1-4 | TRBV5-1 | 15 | CASSVPGQGREKLFF
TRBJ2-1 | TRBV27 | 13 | CASTQGRYNEQFF
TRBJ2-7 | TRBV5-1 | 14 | CASSATGVAYEQYF
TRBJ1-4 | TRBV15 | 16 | CATSRDSPATNEKLFF
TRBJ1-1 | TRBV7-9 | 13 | CASSSQMNTEAFF
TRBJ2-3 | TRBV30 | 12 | CAWSPLTDTQYF
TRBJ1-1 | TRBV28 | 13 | CASKLPLNTEAFF
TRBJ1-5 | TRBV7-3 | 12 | CASSFPGQPQHF
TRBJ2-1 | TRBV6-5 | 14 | CASSYSYSNNEQFF
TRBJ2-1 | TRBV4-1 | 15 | CASSPRSGGDNEQFF
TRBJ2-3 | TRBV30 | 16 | CAWSVRGRGGTDTQYF
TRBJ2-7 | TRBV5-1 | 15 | CASSALTSRAYEQYF
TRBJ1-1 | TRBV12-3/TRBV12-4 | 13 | CASSTGLNTEAFF
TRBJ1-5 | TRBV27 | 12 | CASGDTYQPQHF
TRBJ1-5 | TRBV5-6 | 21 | CASSTQRTGETKAPWNQPQHF
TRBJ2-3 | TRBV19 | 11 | CASSIGGTQYF
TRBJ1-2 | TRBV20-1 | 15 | CSAKATQHRNYGYTF
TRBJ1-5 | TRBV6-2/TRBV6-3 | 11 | CASSYQGAQHF
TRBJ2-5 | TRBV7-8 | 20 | CASSAPPSYKEAVFQETQYF
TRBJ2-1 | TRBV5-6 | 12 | CASSRNRAEGFF
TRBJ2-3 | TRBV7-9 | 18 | CASSLAGSSGSLTDTQYF
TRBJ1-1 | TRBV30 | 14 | CAWTTQMENTEAFF
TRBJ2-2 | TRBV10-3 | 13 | CAIGRGNTGELFF
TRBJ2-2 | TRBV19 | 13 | CASKNQATGELFF
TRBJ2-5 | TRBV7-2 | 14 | CASSVTSGQETQYF
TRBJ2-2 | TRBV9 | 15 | CASSVAQGATGELFF
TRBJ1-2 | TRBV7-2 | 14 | CASSLSGQGDGYTF
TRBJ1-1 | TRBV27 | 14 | CASSLSLASGEAFF
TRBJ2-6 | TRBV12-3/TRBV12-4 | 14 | CASNFGGAANVLTF
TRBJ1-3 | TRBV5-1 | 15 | CASSSTGASGNTIYF